The next 28 T cell receptor beta chains were all read from a single sample in a study of cytomegalovirus exposure and HLA in healthy donors. Assay used: immunoSEQ multiplex PCR; TCRdb lists only in-frame clones, some missing. Of approximately 120,000 clones in the sample, approximately 90% were seen once. The sequenced sample was PBMCs. The receptor set was obtained from a woman between 18 and 29 years old in good health and CMV-seronegative.

A remark on this clone: At one end, the junction sequence differs from germline, possibly due to a read error. This chain links TRBV2 with TRBJ2-3, with 8 bases identical to TRBD2. In germline, CDR1 is SNHLY, CDR2 FYNNEI. This CDR3 region has 16 residues. CDR3 loop: CASSKGLAASTDMQYF. In nucleotides, the CDR3 is TGTGCCAGCAGCAAAGGACTAGCAGCTAGCACAGATATGCAGTATTTT.

This clone was counted between two and nine times. CDR3 coding DNA: TGTGCCAGTAGCAAACTAGGCGCATCCTACGAGCAGTACTTC. Amino acid sequence: CASSKLGASYEQYF. The chain has TRBV19 and TRBJ2-7; TRBD2 is a possible D gene (5 bases). Trimming shortened V by 6 bases and J by 1 base, and 13 bases separated the two germline ends. CDR3 length: 14 amino acids. Germline values: CDR1 LNHDA, CDR2 SQIVND (reference sequence). The full variable domain, completed using reference TRBV19 and TRBJ2-7, is DGGITQSPKYLFRKEGQNVTLSCEQNLNHDAMYWYRQDPGQGLRLIYYSQIVNDFQKGDIAEGYSVSREKKESFPLTVTSAQKNPTAFYLCASSKLGASYEQYFGPGTRLTVT.

The V call is TRBV7-7, the J call TRBJ2-5; D is perhaps TRBD1 (5 bases). V shed 1 base and J shed 0 bases, with 9 bases lying between them. The germline gives CDR1 SSHAT, CDR2 FNYEAQ (reference sequence). The CDR3 loop spans 15 amino acids. Written as DNA, the CDR3 is TGTGCCAGCAGCTTAGTGTCAGGGAACCAAGAGACCCAGTACTTC. Translating gives CASSLVSGNQETQYF.

The chain is built from TRBV5-1 and TRBJ1-2; TRBD1 agrees at 10 bases. The V segment lost 4 bases and the J segment 2 bases; nucleotides outside the gene matches: 2. The CDR3 has 14 residues. From germline, CDR1 is SGHRS and CDR2 YFSETQ. The CDR3, as DNA: TGCGCCAGCAGCGGGGGACAGGGGAACTATGGCTACACCTTC. This translates into CASSGGQGNYGYTF.

The V gene is TRBV4-1, the J gene TRBJ2-3; 9 bases fit TRBD1. Germline V gene data show CDR1 as MGHRA and CDR2 as YSYEKL. The V gene end was trimmed by 0 bases and the J gene end by 3 bases; junction bases not matched to a gene: 4. The CDR3 spans 16 residues. CDR3 sequence (DNA): TGCGCCAGCAGCCAAGACCCCGGACAGGGGACAGATACGCAGTATTTT. Translating gives CASSQDPGQGTDTQYF.

This clone appeared a few times. V usage is TRBV28 and J usage is TRBJ2-1; 8 bases line up with TRBD1. Germline V CDR1 and CDR2: MDHEN, SYDVKM. The CDR3 is 17 amino acids. Trimming at V came to 6 bases and at J to 3 bases, leaving 13 bases not matched to a gene. CDR3 DNA sequence: TGTGCCAGCAGCTCACTCCTCGACAGGGGTTACTACAATGAGCAGTTCTTC. Its translation: CASSSLLDRGYYNEQFF.

Notes on this clone: Its ends do not fully match the called genes, so a read error is possible. The V gene is TRBV5-6, the J gene TRBJ2-2; D gene uncertain. This CDR3 is built from 13 residues. Germline CDR1 is SGHDT and CDR2 is YYEEEE. Here the CDR3 DNA reads TGTGCCAGCAGCTTGGCGAACATCGGGGAGCTGTTTTTT. It translates to CASSLANIGELFF.

This CDR3 reads CAGGKGTQAYEQYF. DNA for the CDR3: TGTGCCGGGGGGAAGGGGACGCAAGCCTACGAGCAGTACTTC. The chain recombines TRBV30 with TRBJ2-7; D possibly corresponds to TRBD2 (6 bases). Germline lookup yields CDR1 GTSNPN and CDR2 SVGIG (reference sequence). V lost 8 bases and J 2 bases, leaving 19 bases between the germline ends. The CDR3 covers 14 residues.

The chain is built from TRBV4-2 and TRBJ2-2; tentatively, D is TRBD2 (6 bases). Trimming took off 5 bases at V and 5 bases at J, with 12 bases between the two ends. This CDR3 spans 14 amino acids. Germline CDR1 LGHNA, CDR2 YNFKEQ. The CDR3: CASSNFRGTGELFF. In DNA form, the CDR3 reads TGTGCCAGCAGCAATTTCCGGGGGACCGGGGAGCTGTTTTTT.

CDR3 region: CASSRETSGGSTDTQYF. The CDR3, as DNA: TGCGCCAGCAGCCGAGAGACTAGCGGGGGCTCCACAGATACGCAGTATTTT. The rearrangement joins TRBV4-1 to TRBJ2-3; 12 bases line up with TRBD2. This CDR3 has 17 amino acids. Germline CDR1 reads MGHRA; CDR2 reads YSYEKL. V lost 4 bases, J lost 2 bases, and 7 bases stayed unmatched.

V and J are TRBV9 and TRBJ2-1; no clear D. The V gene's germline CDR1 is SGDLS and CDR2 YYNGEE. The CDR3 has 14 residues. The V end lost 0 bases, the J end lost 9 bases, and 13 bases lay between the germline ends. The CDR3 sequence is CASSVDLNSGEQFF. The CDR3 DNA reads as TGTGCCAGCAGCGTAGACCTAAATTCAGGTGAGCAGTTCTTC.

The V and J genes are TRBV7-9 and TRBJ1-2; D unclear. The V and J ends lost 8 bases and 8 bases respectively, with 18 bases between them. Germline V gene data show CDR1 as SEHNR and CDR2 as FQNEAQ (reference sequence). The CDR3 is 13 residues long. The CDR3 is CASERVLVLGYTF. The CDR3 DNA reads as TGTGCCAGCGAACGTGTACTTGTTTTGGGCTACACCTTC.

This clone was detected only once. The gene calls are TRBV5-4 and TRBJ1-3; D is undetermined. The CDR3 loop spans 16 amino acids. Germline V CDR1 and CDR2: SGHNT, YYREEE (reference sequence). With 0 bases removed from V and 0 bases from J, the gap between germline ends came to 10 bases. CDR3 coding DNA: TGTGCCAGCAGCTTGGACCGCGCAGGCTCTGGAAACACCATATATTTT. It yields the protein CASSLDRAGSGNTIYF.

J is TRBJ1-2 and V is TRBV5-5; perhaps TRBD1 as D (6 bases). Germline loops: CDR1 SGHKS, CDR2 YYEKEE (reference sequence). The V gene lost 0 bases and the J gene lost 3 bases, with 6 bases spanning the gap. The CDR3 runs 13 residues. The CDR3 is CASSLGGHYGYTF. In DNA form, the CDR3 reads TGTGCCAGCAGCTTGGGGGGGCACTATGGCTACACCTTC.

V usage is TRBV5-1 and J usage is TRBJ1-1; weak D call: TRBD1 (6 bases). Germline V gene sequence: CDR1 SGHRS, CDR2 YFSETQ. The CDR3 consists of 15 residues. Trimming cost V 7 bases and J 0 bases, with 16 bases left between them. CDR3 sequence reads: CASSTDGQMNTEAFF. The CDR3 DNA is TGCGCCAGCTCAACCGACGGACAGATGAACACTGAAGCTTTCTTT.

The V call is TRBV6-6, the J call TRBJ2-7; 10 bases line up with TRBD2. Germline values: CDR1 MNHNY, CDR2 SVGAGI (reference sequence). The CDR3 runs 14 residues. J gave up 2 bases and V 5 bases, and 3 bases lay outside the gene matches. The CDR3 loop is CASSPGTSAYEQYF. In nucleotides, the CDR3 is TGTGCCAGCAGTCCAGGGACTAGCGCCTACGAGCAGTACTTC.

The rearrangement links TRBV27 to TRBJ2-7; 11 bases align to TRBD2. Germline lookup yields CDR1 MNHEY and CDR2 SMNVEV (reference sequence). V was clipped by 5 bases and J by 6 bases; unmatched bases: 9. This CDR3 region has 15 residues. DNA for the CDR3: TGTGCCAGCAGTCCAGAGGGGACTAGCGGATCCGAGCAGTACTTC. Translating gives CASSPEGTSGSEQYF.

The V gene is TRBV27, the J gene TRBJ2-3; 11 bases map to TRBD1. J gave up 5 bases and V 4 bases, and 2 bases lay outside the gene matches. The CDR3 is 14 residues long. From germline, CDR1 is MNHEY and CDR2 SMNVEV (reference sequence). Here the CDR3 DNA reads TGTGCCAGCAGTTGGGGGACAGGGGGAGATACGCAGTATTTT. Encoded protein: CASSWGTGGDTQYF.

This chain links TRBV4-1 with TRBJ2-7; D possibly corresponds to TRBD2 (5 bases). Trimming shortened V by 2 bases and J by 5 bases, and 19 bases separated the two germline ends. Germline CDR1 is MGHRA and CDR2 is YSYEKL. The CDR3 covers 16 residues. The CDR3 region is CASSQTIASRRHEQYF. The CDR3 coding sequence is TGCGCCAGCAGCCAAACCATAGCGTCGAGACGCCACGAGCAGTACTTC.

DNA for the CDR3: TGTGCCAGCAGCTTGTTGGACAGCTATGGCTACACCTTC. It yields the protein CASSLLDSYGYTF. V is TRBV5-6 and J is TRBJ1-2, with D tentatively TRBD1 (6 bases). V was clipped by 1 base and J by 4 bases, with 8 bases between them. Germline V gene data show CDR1 as SGHDT and CDR2 as YYEEEE. The CDR3 loop spans 13 amino acids.

V usage is TRBV4-3 and J usage is TRBJ2-1, with 9 bases lining up with TRBD2. The CDR3 has 18 amino acids. V was pared by 4 bases and J by 7 bases, with 17 bases of the junction left unmatched. Germline V lookup: CDR1 LGHNA, CDR2 YSLEER. The CDR3 here is CASSPQPSRTSEGNEQFF. The CDR3 coding sequence is TGCGCCAGCAGCCCACAACCGAGTAGGACTAGCGAGGGGAATGAGCAGTTCTTC.

This chain joins TRBV7-7 and TRBJ2-1; TRBD1 matches 11 bases. Per the germline V gene, CDR1 is SSHAT and CDR2 is FNYEAQ (reference sequence). Trimming at V came to 3 bases and at J to 3 bases, leaving 7 bases not matched to a gene. The CDR3 runs 17 residues. CDR3 nucleotides: TGTGCCAGCAGCTTGCACCCCGGGACAGGGGGCTACAATGAGCAGTTCTTC. It is translated as CASSLHPGTGGYNEQFF.

The V and J genes are TRBV18 and TRBJ2-5, with D unclear. In germline, CDR1 is KGHSH, CDR2 LQKENI. V gave up 6 bases and J gave up 3 bases, with 11 bases separating them. This CDR3 spans 13 amino acids. The CDR3 loop reads CASSRNPEETQYF. In DNA form, the CDR3 reads TGTGCCAGCTCTCGAAACCCAGAAGAGACCCAGTACTTC.

This clone appeared once. In DNA, the CDR3 is TGTGCCAGCAGCTTATATCGGGGCACAGATACGCAGTATTTT. This encodes CASSLYRGTDTQYF. The chain joins TRBV11-3 to TRBJ2-3; no firm D call. V dropped 2 bases and J dropped 1 base, with 7 bases sitting between them. The CDR3 runs to 14 residues. Germline assignment: CDR1 SGHNT and CDR2 YENEEA. Full variable domain (remainder filled in from reference TRBV11-3 and TRBJ2-3): EAGVVQSPRYKIIEKKQPVAFWCNPISGHNTLYWYLQNLGQGPELLIRYENEEAVDDSQLPKDRFSAERLKGVDSTLKIQPAELGDSAVYLCASSLYRGTDTQYFGPGTRLTVL.

The J gene is TRBJ2-2, the V gene TRBV28; 9 bases line up with TRBD1. The J segment lost 5 bases and the V segment lost 5 bases, leaving 12 bases of the junction unmatched. The CDR3 covers 17 residues. Germline values: CDR1 MDHEN, CDR2 SYDVKM. CDR3 sequence: CASSPKTGGVVTGELFF. The CDR3 DNA sequence: TGTGCCAGCAGTCCCAAGACAGGGGGAGTTGTAACCGGGGAGCTGTTTTTT.

The V and J genes are TRBV28 and TRBJ1-1; 8 bases align to TRBD1. Germline assignment: CDR1 MDHEN and CDR2 SYDVKM. This CDR3 has 15 amino acids. The V segment lost 6 bases and the J segment 5 bases; nucleotides outside the gene matches: 11. CDR3 bases: TGTGCCAGCAGCCCGCTGACAGGGGAGTGGACTGAAGCTTTCTTT. Protein product: CASSPLTGEWTEAFF. The full variable domain, with the rest looked up from reference TRBV28 and TRBJ1-1, is DVKVTQSSRYLVKRTGEKVFLECVQDMDHENMFWYRQDPGLGLRLIYFSYDVKMKEKGDIPEGYSVSREKKERFSLILESASTNQTSMYLCASSPLTGEWTEAFFGQGTRLTVV.

The rearrangement links TRBV10-2 to TRBJ2-1; TRBD1 agrees at 10 bases. V lost 5 bases, J lost 4 bases, and 2 bases stayed unmatched. This CDR3 is 14 amino acids long. The germline V gene encodes CDR1 WSHSY and CDR2 SAAADI. CDR3 sequence (DNA): TGCGCCAGCAGTAGGACAGGGGGTTACAATGAGCAGTTCTTC. Protein product: CASSRTGGYNEQFF.

The chain has TRBV19 and TRBJ1-5; 7 bases align to TRBD1. Germline CDR1 LNHDA, CDR2 SQIVND (reference sequence). This CDR3 is built from 14 residues. After removal of 6 bases from V and 4 bases from J, the junction contained 6 bases not matched to a gene. CDR3 DNA sequence: TGTGCCAGTAGGTCCGAGGGGGCTAATCAGCCCCAGCATTTT. Residues: CASRSEGANQPQHF.